Reported below is one TCR beta chain. This CDR3 has 18 residues. The germline V and J ends were trimmed by 0 bases and 6 bases, with 18 bases remaining between them. The germline CDR1 and CDR2 sequences are SGHTA and FQGNSA. This sample was taken from a study of blood T cell repertoires in COVID-19. Per the study methods: Estimation of nucleated cell counts was performed using reference gene primer amplification. Repertoires were generated with immunoSEQ multiplex PCR, while TCRdb's copy carries only in-frame clones and drops some. The V and J calls and clone size were taken over from that table, and D and trimming were inferred from the DNA. The sample lists around 18,000 clones; roughly 80% were seen once.

The sample was peripheral blood. The chain uses TRBV7-2 and TRBJ1-6, with D tentatively TRBD1 (5 bases). The receptor comes from a man older than 75 with acute or convalescent COVID-19. This chain's CDR3 is CASSLASTGTPGNSPLHF. The CDR3 region has the DNA TGTGCCAGCAGCTTAGCTTCCACCGGGACTCCCGGTAATTCACCCCTCCACTTT.